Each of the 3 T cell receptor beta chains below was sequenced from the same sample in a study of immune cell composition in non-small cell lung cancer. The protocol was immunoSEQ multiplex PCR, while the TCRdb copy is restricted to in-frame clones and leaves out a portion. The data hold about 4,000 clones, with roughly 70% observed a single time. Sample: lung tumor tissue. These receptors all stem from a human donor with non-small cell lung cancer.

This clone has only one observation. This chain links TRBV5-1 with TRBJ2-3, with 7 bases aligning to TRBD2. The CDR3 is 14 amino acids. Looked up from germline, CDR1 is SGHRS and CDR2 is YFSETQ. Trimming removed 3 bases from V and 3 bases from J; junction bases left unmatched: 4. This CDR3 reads CASSWEGLTDTQYF. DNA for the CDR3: TGCGCCAGCAGCTGGGAGGGTTTAACAGATACGCAGTATTTT.

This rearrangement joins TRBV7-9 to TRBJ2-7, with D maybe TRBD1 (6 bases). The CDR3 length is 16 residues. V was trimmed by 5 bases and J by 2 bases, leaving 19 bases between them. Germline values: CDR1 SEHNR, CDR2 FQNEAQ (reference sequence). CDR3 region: CASSTGGGTITYEQYF. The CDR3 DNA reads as TGTGCCAGCAGCACGGGTGGGGGCACCATTACCTACGAGCAGTACTTC. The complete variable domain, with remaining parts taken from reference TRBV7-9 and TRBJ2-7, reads DTGVSQNPRHKITKRGQNVTFRCDPISEHNRLYWYRQTLGQGPEFLTYFQNEAQLEKSRLLSDRFSAERPKGSFSTLEIQRTEQGDSAMYLCASSTGGGTITYEQYFGPGTRLTVT.

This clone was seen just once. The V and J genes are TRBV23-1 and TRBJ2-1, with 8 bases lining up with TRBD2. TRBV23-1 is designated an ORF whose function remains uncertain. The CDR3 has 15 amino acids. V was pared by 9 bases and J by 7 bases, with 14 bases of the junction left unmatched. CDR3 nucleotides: TGCGCCAGTGGGACGGGAGGGGGACGGGATAATGAGCAGTTCTTC. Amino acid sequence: CASGTGGGRDNEQFF.